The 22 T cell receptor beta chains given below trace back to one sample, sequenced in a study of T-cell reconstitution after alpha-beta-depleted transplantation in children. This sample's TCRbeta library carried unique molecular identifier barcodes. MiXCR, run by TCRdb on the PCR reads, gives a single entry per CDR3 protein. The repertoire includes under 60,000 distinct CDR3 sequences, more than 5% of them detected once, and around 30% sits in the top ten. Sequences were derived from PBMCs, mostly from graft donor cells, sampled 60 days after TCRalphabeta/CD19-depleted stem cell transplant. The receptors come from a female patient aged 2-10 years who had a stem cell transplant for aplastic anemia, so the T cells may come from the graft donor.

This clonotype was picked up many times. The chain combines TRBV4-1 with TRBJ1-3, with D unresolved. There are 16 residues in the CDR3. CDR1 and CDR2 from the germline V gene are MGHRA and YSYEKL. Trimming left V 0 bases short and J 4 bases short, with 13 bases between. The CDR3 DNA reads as TGCGCCAGCAGCCAAGATGAAACGGGAGCCGGAAACACCATATATTTT. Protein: CASSQDETGAGNTIYF.

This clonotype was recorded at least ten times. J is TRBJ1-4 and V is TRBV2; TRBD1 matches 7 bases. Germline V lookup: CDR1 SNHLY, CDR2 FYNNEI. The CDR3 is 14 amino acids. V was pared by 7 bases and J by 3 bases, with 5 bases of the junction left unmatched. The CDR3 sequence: CASTLDRANEKLFF. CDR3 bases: TGTGCCAGCACCCTAGACAGGGCTAATGAAAAACTGTTTTTT. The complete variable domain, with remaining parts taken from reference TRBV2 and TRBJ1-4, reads EPEVTQTPSHQVTQMGQEVILRCVPISNHLYFYWYRQILGQKVEFLVSFYNNEISEKSEIFDDQFSVERPDGSNFTLKIRSTKLEDSAMYFCASTLDRANEKLFFGSGTQLSVL.

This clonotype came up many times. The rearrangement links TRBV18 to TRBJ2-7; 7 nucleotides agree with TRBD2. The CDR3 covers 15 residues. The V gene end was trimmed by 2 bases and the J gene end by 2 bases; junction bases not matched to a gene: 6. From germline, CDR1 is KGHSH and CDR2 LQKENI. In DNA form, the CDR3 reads TGTGCCAGCTCACCAAGGGCTAGCGGTACCTACGAGCAGTACTTC. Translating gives CASSPRASGTYEQYF.

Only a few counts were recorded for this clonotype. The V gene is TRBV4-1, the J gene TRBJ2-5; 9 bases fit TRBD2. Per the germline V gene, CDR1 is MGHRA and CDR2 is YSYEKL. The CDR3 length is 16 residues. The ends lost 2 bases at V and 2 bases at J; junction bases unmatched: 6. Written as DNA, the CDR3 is TGCGCCAGCAGCCAAAGTGCGGGGGGGATACAAGAGACCCAGTACTTC. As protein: CASSQSAGGIQETQYF.

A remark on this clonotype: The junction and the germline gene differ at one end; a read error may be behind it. CDR3 sequence: CATSPMGFEQYF. The CDR3 nucleotides read TGTGCCACCAGCCCTATGGGGTTCGAGCAGTACTTC. This rearrangement joins TRBV7-9 to TRBJ2-7; the D is unclear. The length of the CDR3 is 12 residues. The germline gives CDR1 SEHNR, CDR2 FQNEAQ (reference sequence).

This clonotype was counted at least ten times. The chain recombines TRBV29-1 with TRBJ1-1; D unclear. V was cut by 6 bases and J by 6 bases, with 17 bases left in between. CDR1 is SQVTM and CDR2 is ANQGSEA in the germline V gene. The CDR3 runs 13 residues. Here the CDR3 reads CSVVVGGSAEAFF. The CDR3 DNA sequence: TGCAGCGTCGTAGTAGGAGGGTCGGCTGAAGCTTTCTTT.

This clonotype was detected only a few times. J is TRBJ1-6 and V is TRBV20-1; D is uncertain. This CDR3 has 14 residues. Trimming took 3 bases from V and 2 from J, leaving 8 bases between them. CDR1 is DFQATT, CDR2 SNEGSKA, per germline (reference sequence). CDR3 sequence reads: CSARSLPYNSPLHF. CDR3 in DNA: TGCAGTGCTAGGAGTCTCCCCTATAATTCACCCCTCCACTTT.

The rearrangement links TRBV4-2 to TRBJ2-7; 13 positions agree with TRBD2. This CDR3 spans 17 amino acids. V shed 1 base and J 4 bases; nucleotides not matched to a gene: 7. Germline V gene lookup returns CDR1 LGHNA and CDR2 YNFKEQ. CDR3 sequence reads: CASSQAGTSGKGYEQYF. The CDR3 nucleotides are TGTGCCAGCAGCCAAGCCGGGACTAGCGGGAAAGGATACGAGCAGTACTTC.

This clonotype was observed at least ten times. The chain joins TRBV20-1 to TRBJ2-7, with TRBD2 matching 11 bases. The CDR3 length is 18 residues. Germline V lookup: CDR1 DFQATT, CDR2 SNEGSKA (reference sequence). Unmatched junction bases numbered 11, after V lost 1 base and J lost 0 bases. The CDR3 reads CSARGGGTSGIGSYEQYF. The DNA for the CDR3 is TGCAGTGCTAGAGGAGGAGGGACTAGCGGCATAGGCTCCTACGAGCAGTACTTC.

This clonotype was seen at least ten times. The CDR3 DNA reads as TGTGCCAGCACCCAAGGGCCCGGGAGGGCCGGGGAGCTGTTTTTT. It translates to CASTQGPGRAGELFF. The chain couples TRBV12-3 or TRBV12-4 to TRBJ2-2, with 8 nucleotides matching TRBD2. The J segment lost 6 bases and the V segment lost 7 bases, leaving 10 bases of the junction unmatched. The CDR3 runs to 15 residues.

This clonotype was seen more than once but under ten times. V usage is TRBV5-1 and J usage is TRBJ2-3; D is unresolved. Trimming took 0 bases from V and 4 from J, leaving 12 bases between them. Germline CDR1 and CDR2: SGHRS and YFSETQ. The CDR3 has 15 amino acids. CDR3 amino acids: CASSLANGRADTQYF. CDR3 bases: TGCGCCAGCAGCTTGGCCAACGGACGCGCAGATACGCAGTATTTT.

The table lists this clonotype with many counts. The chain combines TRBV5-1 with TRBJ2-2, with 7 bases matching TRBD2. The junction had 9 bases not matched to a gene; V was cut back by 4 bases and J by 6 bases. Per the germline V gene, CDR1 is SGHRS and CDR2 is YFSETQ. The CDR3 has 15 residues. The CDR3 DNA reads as TGCGCCAGCAGCCCTCTCGGGAGGTACTCCGGGGAGCTGTTTTTT. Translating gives CASSPLGRYSGELFF.

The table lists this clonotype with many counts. The CDR3 region has the DNA TGCAGCGGGGGGGAGGGTCGCACCGGGGAGCTGTTTTTT. Translated: CSGGEGRTGELFF. The V gene is TRBV29-1, the J gene TRBJ2-2, with TRBD2 matching 7 bases. The CDR3 is 13 residues long. The J segment lost 4 bases and the V segment lost 7 bases, leaving 6 bases of the junction unmatched. In germline, CDR1 is SQVTM, CDR2 ANQGSEA.

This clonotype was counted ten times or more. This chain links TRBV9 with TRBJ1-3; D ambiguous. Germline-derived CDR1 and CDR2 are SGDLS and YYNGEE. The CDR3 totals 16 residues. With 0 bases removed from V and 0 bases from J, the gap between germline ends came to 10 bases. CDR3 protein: CASSVAIGFSGNTIYF. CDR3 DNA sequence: TGTGCCAGCAGCGTAGCTATCGGCTTCTCTGGAAACACCATATATTTT.

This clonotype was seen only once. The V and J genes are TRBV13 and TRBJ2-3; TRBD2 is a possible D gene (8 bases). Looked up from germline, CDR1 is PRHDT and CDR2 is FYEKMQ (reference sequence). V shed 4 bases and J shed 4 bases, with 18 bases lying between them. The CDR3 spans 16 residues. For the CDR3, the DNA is TGTGCCAGCAGCTCAGCCCGGGAGGGGGCGGCAGATACGCAGTATTTT. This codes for CASSSAREGAADTQYF.

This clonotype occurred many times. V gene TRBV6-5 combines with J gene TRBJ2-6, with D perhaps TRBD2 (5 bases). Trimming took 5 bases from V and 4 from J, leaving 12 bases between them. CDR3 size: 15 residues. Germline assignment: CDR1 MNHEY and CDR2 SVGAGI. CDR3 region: CASSPGLGGANVLTF. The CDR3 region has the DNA TGTGCCAGCAGTCCCGGACTGGGAGGGGCCAACGTCCTGACTTTC.

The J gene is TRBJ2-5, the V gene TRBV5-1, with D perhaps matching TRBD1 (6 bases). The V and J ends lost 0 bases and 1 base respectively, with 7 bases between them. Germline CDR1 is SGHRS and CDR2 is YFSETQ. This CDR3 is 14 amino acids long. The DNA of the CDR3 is TGCGCCAGCAGCTTGGTGGGGGCCCAAGAGACCCAGTACTTC. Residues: CASSLVGAQETQYF.

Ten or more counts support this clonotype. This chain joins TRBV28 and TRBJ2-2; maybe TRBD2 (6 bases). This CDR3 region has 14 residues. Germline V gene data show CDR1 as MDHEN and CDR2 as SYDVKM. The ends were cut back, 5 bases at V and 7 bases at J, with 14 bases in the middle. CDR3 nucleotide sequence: TGTGCCAGCAGTCTTACCGCGGGGTTCGGGGAGCTGTTTTTT. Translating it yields CASSLTAGFGELFF.

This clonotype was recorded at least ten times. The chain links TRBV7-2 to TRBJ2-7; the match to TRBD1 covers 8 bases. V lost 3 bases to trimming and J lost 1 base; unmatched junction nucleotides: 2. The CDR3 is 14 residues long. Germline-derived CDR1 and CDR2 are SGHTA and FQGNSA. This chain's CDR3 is CASSFDRGSYEQYF. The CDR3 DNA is TGTGCCAGCAGCTTTGACAGGGGATCCTACGAGCAGTACTTC.

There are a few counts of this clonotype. The CDR3 DNA reads TGTGCCAGCAGTTTCGGAATCAGTGACGAGCAGTACTTC. Translating gives CASSFGISDEQYF. This chain uses TRBV6-5 with TRBJ2-7; D remains unclear. Germline-derived CDR1 and CDR2 are MNHEY and SVGAGI. The CDR3 is 13 residues long. The ends were cut back, 4 bases at V and 5 bases at J, with 12 bases in the middle.

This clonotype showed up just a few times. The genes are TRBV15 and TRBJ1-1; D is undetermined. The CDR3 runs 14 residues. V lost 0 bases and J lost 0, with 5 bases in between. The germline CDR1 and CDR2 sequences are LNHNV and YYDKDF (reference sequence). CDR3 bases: TGTGCCACCAGCAGAGATGTGATGAACACTGAAGCTTTCTTT. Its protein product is CATSRDVMNTEAFF.

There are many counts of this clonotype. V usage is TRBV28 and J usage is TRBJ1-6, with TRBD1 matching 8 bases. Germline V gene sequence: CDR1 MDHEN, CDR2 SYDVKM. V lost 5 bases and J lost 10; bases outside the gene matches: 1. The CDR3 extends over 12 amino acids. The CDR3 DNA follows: TGTGCCAGCAGTGACAGGGGCTCACCCCTCCACTTT. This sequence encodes CASSDRGSPLHF.